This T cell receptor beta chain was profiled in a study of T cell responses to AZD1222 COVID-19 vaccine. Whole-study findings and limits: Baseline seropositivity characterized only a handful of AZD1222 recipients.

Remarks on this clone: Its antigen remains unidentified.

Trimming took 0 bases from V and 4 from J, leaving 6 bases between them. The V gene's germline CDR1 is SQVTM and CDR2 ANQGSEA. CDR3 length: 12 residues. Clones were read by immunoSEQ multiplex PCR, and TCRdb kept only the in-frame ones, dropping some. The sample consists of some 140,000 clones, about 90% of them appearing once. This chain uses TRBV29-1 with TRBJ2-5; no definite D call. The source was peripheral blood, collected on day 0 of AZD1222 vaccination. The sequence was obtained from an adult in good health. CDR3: CSVEEGIETQYF. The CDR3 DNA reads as TGCAGCGTTGAAGAGGGGATAGAGACCCAGTACTTC.